This passage covers 32 T cell receptor beta chains from one sample sequenced in a study of cytomegalovirus exposure and HLA in healthy donors. PCR employed 60 Vbeta and 13 Jbeta primers. Clones were read by immunoSEQ multiplex PCR, and TCRdb kept only the in-frame ones, dropping some. This sample has about 260,000 clones; 80% to 90% occur once, and the top ten carry roughly 2%. What was sequenced was PBMCs. The receptors come from a woman between 40 and 55 years old in good health and CMV-seropositive.

The chain combines TRBV7-2 with TRBJ2-7; 16 bases map to TRBD2. CDR3 length: 19 residues. The junction had 12 bases not matched to a gene; V was cut back by 4 bases and J by 3 bases. Germline lookup yields CDR1 SGHTA and CDR2 FQGNSA. The CDR3 here is CASSSALGLAGGAGYEQYF. The CDR3 DNA is TGTGCCAGCAGCTCCGCCCTGGGACTAGCGGGAGGGGCTGGCTACGAGCAGTACTTC.

This chain uses TRBV9 with TRBJ1-5, with D possibly being TRBD1 (5 bases). The germline V and J ends were trimmed by 4 bases and 4 bases, with 15 bases remaining between them. CDR3 length: 15 residues. The germline CDR1 and CDR2 sequences are SGDLS and YYNGEE. The CDR3 bases are TGTGCCAGCAGCCCCTTCTCGGGGGGTAATCAGCCCCAGCATTTT. Amino acids: CASSPFSGGNQPQHF.

The chain uses TRBV28 and TRBJ1-1, with a possible D match to TRBD1 (6 bases). The CDR3 extends over 14 amino acids. Per the germline V gene, CDR1 is MDHEN and CDR2 is SYDVKM. V was pared by 7 bases and J by 7 bases, with 19 bases between. The CDR3 protein is CASKLGQSLFEAFF. For the CDR3, the DNA is TGTGCCAGCAAACTTGGACAGTCCCTTTTTGAAGCTTTCTTT.

J is TRBJ2-5 and V is TRBV14, with D hard to call. Trimming pared 4 bases from V and 0 bases from J, leaving 12 bases between. CDR3 size: 15 residues. Germline CDR1 and CDR2: SGHDN and FVKESK. CDR3 sequence (DNA): TGTGCCAGCAGCCCCCGATGGAGCTACCAAGAGACCCAGTACTTC. Residues: CASSPRWSYQETQYF.

The rearrangement joins TRBV9 to TRBJ2-1; 10 nucleotides line up with TRBD1. After removal of 3 bases from V and 4 bases from J, the junction contained 4 bases not matched to a gene. The germline V gene has CDR1 SGDLS and CDR2 YYNGEE. The CDR3 sequence is 15 residues long. CDR3 coding DNA: TGTGCCAGCAGCGACACGGGACAGGGGTACAATGAGCAGTTCTTC. Amino acids: CASSDTGQGYNEQFF. The full variable domain, rest sourced from reference TRBV9 and TRBJ2-1, is DSGVTQTPKHLITATGQRVTLRCSPRSGDLSVYWYQQSLDQGLQFLIQYYNGEERAKGNILERFSAQQFPDLHSELNLSSLELGDSALYFCASSDTGQGYNEQFFGPGTRLTVL.

The chain carries TRBV15 and TRBJ1-5; 8 nucleotides agree with TRBD1. V trimming: 0 bases; J trimming: 4 bases; junction bases outside the gene matches: 2. The CDR3 covers 15 residues. CDR1 is LNHNV, CDR2 YYDKDF, per germline (reference sequence). The CDR3 protein is CATSRDRQGNQPQHF. The CDR3 DNA reads TGTGCCACCAGCAGAGATAGACAGGGGAATCAGCCCCAGCATTTT.

The chain links TRBV5-5 to TRBJ1-1, with 7 bases that match TRBD1. V trimming: 2 bases; J trimming: 4 bases; junction bases outside the gene matches: 8. Looked up from germline, CDR1 is SGHKS and CDR2 is YYEKEE (reference sequence). CDR3 length equals 15 residues. CDR3 region: CASSFQPRDSTEAFF. DNA of the CDR3: TGTGCCAGCAGCTTCCAACCCAGGGACAGCACTGAAGCTTTCTTT. The entire variable domain, with the rest obtained from reference TRBV5-5 and TRBJ1-1, is as follows: DAGVTQSPTHLIKTRGQQVTLRCSPISGHKSVSWYQQVLGQGPQFIFQYYEKEERGRGNFPDRFSARQFPNYSSELNVNALLLGDSALYLCASSFQPRDSTEAFFGQGTRLTVV.

This clone was counted only a few times. The rearrangement joins TRBV7-9 to TRBJ2-7, with TRBD1 identical over 9 bases. This CDR3 is 12 amino acids long. V trimming: 5 bases; J trimming: 5 bases; junction bases outside the gene matches: 1. Per the germline V gene, CDR1 is SEHNR and CDR2 is FQNEAQ (reference sequence). CDR3 protein: CASSRTGDEQYF. The CDR3, as DNA: TGTGCCAGCAGCCGGACAGGGGACGAGCAGTACTTC.

The chain uses TRBV7-8 and TRBJ2-2; D may be TRBD2 (5 bases). The V gene's germline CDR1 is SGHVS and CDR2 FQNEAQ. Trimming cost V 4 bases and J 1 base, with 13 bases left between them. CDR3 size: 16 residues. CDR3 amino acids: CASSYGRTWNTGELFF. The DNA of the CDR3 is TGTGCCAGCAGCTATGGACGGACTTGGAACACCGGGGAGCTGTTTTTT.

V usage is TRBV7-9 and J usage is TRBJ2-7; a weak D match, TRBD2 (5 bases). This CDR3 comprises 14 residues. CDR1 SEHNR and CDR2 FQNEAQ come from the germline V gene (reference sequence). V lost 2 bases to trimming and J lost 3 bases, with 11 bases between them. CDR3 nucleotides: TGTGCCAGCAGCTTACAAGGGAGTAGCTACGAGCAGTACTTC. Translating gives CASSLQGSSYEQYF.

This rearrangement joins TRBV6-4 to TRBJ2-1; D remains ambiguous. The V gene's germline CDR1 is MRHNA and CDR2 SNTAGT. This CDR3 spans 15 amino acids. Trimming pared 3 bases from V and 0 bases from J, leaving 9 bases between. This chain's CDR3 is CASSDSYSSYNEQFF. The CDR3 DNA reads as TGTGCCAGCAGTGATAGTTATAGCTCCTACAATGAGCAGTTCTTC.

The chain carries TRBV5-4 and TRBJ1-4, with 7 bases fitting TRBD1. This CDR3 contains 15 residues. Trimming took 0 bases from V and 3 from J; bases not matched to a gene: 2. CDR1 and CDR2 from the germline V gene are SGHNT and YYREEE (reference sequence). The CDR3 region is CASSLAGGANEKLFF. CDR3 bases: TGTGCCAGCAGCTTGGCAGGGGGAGCTAATGAAAAACTGTTTTTT.

The chain employs TRBV19 and TRBJ2-5, with D tentatively TRBD2 (5 bases). The germline V and J ends were trimmed by 1 base and 2 bases, with 11 bases remaining between them. CDR3 length: 15 amino acids. Looked up from germline, CDR1 is LNHDA and CDR2 is SQIVND (reference sequence). The CDR3 DNA reads as TGTGCCAGTAGTATAGGGGCACCGGGGCAAGAGACCCAGTACTTC. The encoded protein is CASSIGAPGQETQYF.

The chain combines TRBV25-1 with TRBJ2-3; 10 bases are shared with TRBD2. The trim removed 5 bases at V and 3 bases at J, leaving 5 bases unmatched. Germline-derived CDR1 and CDR2 are MGHDK and SYGVNS. The CDR3 extends over 15 amino acids. This CDR3 reads CASSRAGGQTDTQYF. The CDR3 DNA sequence: TGTGCCAGCAGTCGAGCGGGAGGGCAGACAGATACGCAGTATTTT.

This rearrangement joins TRBV6-5 to TRBJ2-7, with D possibly being TRBD2 (6 bases). V was clipped by 0 bases and J by 2 bases, with 14 bases between them. Germline-derived CDR1 and CDR2 are MNHEY and SVGAGI. CDR3 length: 16 residues. The CDR3 region has the DNA TGTGCCAGCAGTTACTCGCTTGTGGGAGGTACCTACGAGCAGTACTTC. Its protein is CASSYSLVGGTYEQYF.

The rearrangement uses TRBV19 and TRBJ1-1; 9 bases align to TRBD1. Per germline, CDR1 LNHDA and CDR2 SQIVND (reference sequence). The V and J ends lost 5 bases and 0 bases, in that order; junction bases with no gene match: 7. CDR3 length equals 16 residues. Here the CDR3 DNA reads TGTGCCAGTAGTTTCGGACAGGGGCTTTTGAACACTGAAGCTTTCTTT. Its translation: CASSFGQGLLNTEAFF.

Points on this clone: Other DNA sequences from this sample encode an identical CDR3 as well. The chain carries TRBV19 and TRBJ1-2; TRBD1 is a possible D gene (6 bases). V was cut by 0 bases and J by 3 bases, with 11 bases left in between. CDR1 and CDR2 (germline): LNHDA, SQIVND (reference sequence). The CDR3 is made up of 15 amino acids. The CDR3 loop reads CASSIDQDRDYGYTF. The CDR3 DNA sequence: TGTGCCAGTAGTATAGACCAGGACAGAGACTATGGCTACACCTTC. Looking up the rest from reference TRBV19 and TRBJ1-2 gives the full variable domain: DGGITQSPKYLFRKEGQNVTLSCEQNLNHDAMYWYRQDPGQGLRLIYYSQIVNDFQKGDIAEGYSVSREKKESFPLTVTSAQKNPTAFYLCASSIDQDRDYGYTFGSGTRLTVV.

The chain joins TRBV30 to TRBJ2-7, with TRBD1 identical over 7 bases. The germline V gene has CDR1 GTSNPN and CDR2 SVGIG (reference sequence). Trimming cost V 0 bases and J 4 bases; bases outside gene matches: 6. CDR3 length: 14 residues. CDR3 sequence: CAWSVWAGGYEQYF. The CDR3 region has the DNA TGTGCCTGGAGTGTATGGGCAGGGGGTTACGAGCAGTACTTC.

This clone has just a few counts. The rearrangement links TRBV2 to TRBJ2-5; the D gene is possibly TRBD2 (5 bases). The CDR3 has 13 amino acids. Germline V gene data show CDR1 as SNHLY and CDR2 as FYNNEI. Trimming cost V 7 bases and J 3 bases, with 12 bases left between them. CDR3 in DNA: TGTGCCAGCATAAGAATCGGGAAAGAGACCCAGTACTTC. The encoded protein is CASIRIGKETQYF.

V is TRBV7-8 and J is TRBJ2-4; 7 positions agree with TRBD1. V lost 5 bases, J lost 0 bases, and 16 bases stayed unmatched. The germline gives CDR1 SGHVS, CDR2 FQNEAQ. The CDR3 covers 19 residues. The CDR3 loop is CASSRDSPRAQLAKNIQYF. The DNA of the CDR3 is TGTGCCAGCAGCAGGGACAGCCCCAGAGCCCAATTAGCCAAAAACATTCAGTACTTC.

The V gene is TRBV29-1, the J gene TRBJ2-1; 8 bases map to TRBD1. Germline V gives CDR1 SQVTM, CDR2 ANQGSEA. V lost 4 bases and J lost 4; bases outside the gene matches: 9. CDR3 length: 15 residues. CDR3 sequence (DNA): TGCAGCGTTGCTTCCCCAGGGGGCGCGTACAATGAGCAGTTCTTC. It is translated as CSVASPGGAYNEQFF.

The table lists this clone with a count of one. The V call is TRBV30, the J call TRBJ2-3; D is possibly TRBD1 (6 bases). V was clipped by 2 bases and J by 2 bases, with 11 bases between them. Germline lookup yields CDR1 GTSNPN and CDR2 SVGIG (reference sequence). The CDR3 has 14 residues. In DNA, the CDR3 is TGTGCCTGGAGTTTCGGACAGTCCACAGATACGCAGTATTTT. Amino acid sequence: CAWSFGQSTDTQYF. Full variable domain (outside the CDR3, taken from reference TRBV30 and TRBJ2-3): SQTIHQWPATLVQPVGSPLSLECTVEGTSNPNLYWYRQAAGRGLQLLFYSVGIGQISSEVPQNLSASRPQDRQFILSSKKLLLSDSGFYLCAWSFGQSTDTQYFGPGTRLTVL.

The sample holds one count of this clone. This chain connects TRBV5-4 to TRBJ1-2, with TRBD1 matching 7 bases. The CDR3 contains 14 residues. V lost 5 bases to trimming and J lost 3 bases; unmatched junction nucleotides: 7. Germline CDR1 SGHNT, CDR2 YYREEE (reference sequence). The CDR3 spells CASSQQGQDYGYTF. The CDR3 nucleotides are TGTGCCAGCAGTCAACAGGGGCAGGACTATGGCTACACCTTC.

This chain joins TRBV6-5 and TRBJ1-1, with a weak D call TRBD1 (6 bases). This CDR3 has 15 amino acids. CDR1 is MNHEY, CDR2 SVGAGI, per germline. V was pared by 2 bases and J by 0 bases, with 10 bases between. CDR3 sequence reads: CASSYQGLVNTEAFF. The CDR3 nucleotides read TGTGCCAGCAGTTACCAGGGGCTAGTGAACACTGAAGCTTTCTTT.

The rearrangement joins TRBV7-9 to TRBJ2-5, with 8 bases aligning to TRBD1. V trimming: 4 bases; J trimming: 4 bases; junction bases outside the gene matches: 5. The CDR3 sequence is 14 residues long. Germline V CDR1 and CDR2: SEHNR, FQNEAQ (reference sequence). This CDR3 is CASSSAGGRETQYF. The CDR3 DNA reads as TGTGCCAGCAGCTCGGCAGGGGGCCGAGAGACCCAGTACTTC.

V usage is TRBV5-1 and J usage is TRBJ2-1; 9 bases line up with TRBD1. The CDR3 is made up of 15 amino acids. Germline V gene sequence: CDR1 SGHRS, CDR2 YFSETQ. V was clipped by 3 bases and J by 1 base; unmatched bases: 2. CDR3 bases: TGCGCCAGCAGCTCCGGGACAGGGTCCTACAATGAGCAGTTCTTC. This codes for CASSSGTGSYNEQFF.

The chain recombines TRBV5-1 with TRBJ2-2; 12 bases map to TRBD2. V shed 3 bases and J 3 bases; nucleotides not matched to a gene: 3. This CDR3 contains 16 residues. Germline CDR1 reads SGHRS; CDR2 reads YFSETQ. The CDR3 coding sequence is TGCGCCAGCAGCTCTAGCGGGAGGGGAGACACCGGGGAGCTGTTTTTT. This gives the protein CASSSSGRGDTGELFF.

This chain connects TRBV29-1 to TRBJ1-2, with D perhaps matching TRBD1 (5 bases). Germline V CDR1 and CDR2: SQVTM, ANQGSEA. The CDR3 loop spans 13 amino acids. V lost 1 base and J lost 5, with 11 bases in between. CDR3 DNA sequence: TGCAGCGTTGAAGGCGGACAAAGTTATGGCTACACCTTC. This codes for CSVEGGQSYGYTF.

This rearrangement joins TRBV5-1 to TRBJ2-2; D gene uncertain. The CDR3 totals 17 residues. Germline V gene lookup returns CDR1 SGHRS and CDR2 YFSETQ. Trimming removed 2 bases from V and 2 bases from J, with 16 bases in between. The CDR3 DNA reads as TGCGCCAGCAGCTTTAGTCAAAGTATCGGTAACACCGGGGAGCTGTTTTTT. Translating it yields CASSFSQSIGNTGELFF.

The V and J genes are TRBV6-6 and TRBJ2-5; a possible D gene is TRBD2 (7 bases). This CDR3 contains 15 residues. V lost 5 bases to trimming and J lost 5 bases, with 18 bases between them. Looked up from germline, CDR1 is MNHNY and CDR2 is SVGAGI (reference sequence). CDR3 amino acids: CASSQKGGQWETQYF. As DNA, the CDR3 is TGTGCCAGCAGTCAAAAGGGGGGGCAGTGGGAGACCCAGTACTTC.

The chain uses TRBV2 and TRBJ1-2; TRBD1 aligns across 10 bases. This CDR3 has 15 residues. The germline gives CDR1 SNHLY, CDR2 FYNNEI. Trimming took 6 bases from V and 4 from J; bases not matched to a gene: 8. CDR3 sequence (DNA): TGTGCCAGCAGAGAGACAGGGGGCAAGTTCTATGGCTACACCTTC. Protein: CASRETGGKFYGYTF.

The DNA of the CDR3 is TGTGCCAGCAGATCTCAGGGGGTTGGATCACCCCTCCACTTT. Translated: CASRSQGVGSPLHF. The chain is built from TRBV28 and TRBJ1-6, with 7 bases matching TRBD1. This CDR3 region has 14 residues. Germline V gene data show CDR1 as MDHEN and CDR2 as SYDVKM. V was clipped by 6 bases and J by 10 bases; unmatched bases: 9. The complete variable domain, with remaining parts taken from reference TRBV28 and TRBJ1-6, reads DVKVTQSSRYLVKRTGEKVFLECVQDMDHENMFWYRQDPGLGLRLIYFSYDVKMKEKGDIPEGYSVSREKKERFSLILESASTNQTSMYLCASRSQGVGSPLHFGNGTRLTVT.